A single sample is the source of the 9 T cell receptor beta chains below, sequenced in a study of metastatic and nonmetastatic thyroid tumors. TCRdb re-called clones from the PCR reads using MiXCR. Of tens of thousands of clones in the sample, roughly a fifth are singletons; the top ten hold about 20%. There were no patients who had received any treatment before thyroid surgery. The source material was blood. The receptors were sampled from a female donor with papillary thyroid cancer or a benign thyroid nodule (not recorded which). Some clones in this sample may be carry-over from other donors' samples.

This clone was counted ten times or more. The chain combines TRBV4-1 with TRBJ1-3, with TRBD1 matching 10 bases. Germline V gene sequence: CDR1 MGHRA, CDR2 YSYEKL. The CDR3 is 17 amino acids. The V segment lost 1 base and the J segment 3 bases; nucleotides outside the gene matches: 6. As DNA, the CDR3 is TGCGCCAGCAGCCAAGCCGCGACAGGGGGCGTTGGAAACACCATATATTTT. Amino acid sequence: CASSQAATGGVGNTIYF.

This clone has more than one count but fewer than ten. This chain connects TRBV6-5 to TRBJ2-3; TRBD2 matches at 8 bases. Trimming took 6 bases from V and 4 from J; bases not matched to a gene: 9. The germline gives CDR1 MNHEY, CDR2 SVGAGI. The CDR3 covers 15 residues. In nucleotides, the CDR3 is TGTGCCAGCAGCTTACTAGCGGAGGGCCCAGATACGCAGTATTTT. Translated, it gives CASSLLAEGPDTQYF.

This clone was seen a handful of times. The rearrangement uses TRBV19 and TRBJ2-7; 7 bases are shared with TRBD2. V was pared by 0 bases and J by 3 bases, with 2 bases of the junction left unmatched. Per the germline V gene, CDR1 is LNHDA and CDR2 is SQIVND (reference sequence). The CDR3 covers 14 residues. The CDR3 is CASSIDGDYYEQYF. CDR3 DNA: TGTGCCAGTAGTATAGATGGGGACTACTACGAGCAGTACTTC.

As concerns this clone: The germline gene is not matched at one end of the junction; a read error may be the cause. This rearrangement joins TRBV27 to TRBJ2-1, with D hard to call. Germline V gene lookup returns CDR1 MNHEY and CDR2 SMNVEV (reference sequence). The CDR3 has 14 residues. Here the CDR3 DNA reads TGTGCCACTAGACCCCTGATGGTACTCAATGACCAGTTCTTC. Its translation is CATRPLMVLNDQFF.

This clone was seen a few times. V is TRBV19 and J is TRBJ2-3; 14 bases match TRBD2. V lost 6 bases and J lost 4; bases outside the gene matches: 3. This CDR3 region has 15 residues. From germline, CDR1 is LNHDA and CDR2 SQIVND (reference sequence). The CDR3 bases are TGTGCCAGTAGGCAGACTAGCGGGAGGGCAGATACGCAGTATTTT. It codes for CASRQTSGRADTQYF.

This clone was counted ten times or more. CDR3 region: CASSFEAGVNSPLHF. Here the CDR3 DNA reads TGTGCCAGCAGCTTTGAGGCAGGGGTTAATTCACCCCTCCACTTT. The J gene is TRBJ1-6, the V gene TRBV7-2; possible D gene TRBD1, 6 bases. Per the germline V gene, CDR1 is SGHTA and CDR2 is FQGNSA. Trimming removed 3 bases from V and 6 bases from J, with 12 bases in between. The CDR3 consists of 15 residues.

This clone is labeled medium-sized (0.01 to 0.1%). CDR3 DNA sequence: TGTGCCAGCAGTGAAACACAGGGTGAGGGCAACGAGCAGTACTTC. Its protein product is CASSETQGEGNEQYF. The rearrangement joins TRBV6-1 to TRBJ2-7; D might be TRBD1 (6 bases). The V and J ends lost 2 bases and 5 bases respectively, with 16 bases between them. Germline V gives CDR1 MNHNS, CDR2 SASEGT. The CDR3 is 15 amino acids.

This clone was detected many times. The V call is TRBV9, the J call TRBJ1-2; D perhaps matches TRBD1 (6 bases). The germline V gene encodes CDR1 SGDLS and CDR2 YYNGEE. Trimming stripped 0 bases from V and 3 bases from J, with 12 bases between. The CDR3 is made up of 15 amino acids. CDR3 loop: CASSVVQGWDYGYTF. The DNA of the CDR3 is TGTGCCAGCAGCGTAGTACAGGGCTGGGACTATGGCTACACCTTC.

The V gene is TRBV28, the J gene TRBJ2-2; 9 nucleotides line up with TRBD1. V shed 0 bases, J shed 1 base, and the junction held 0 bases outside the gene matches. This CDR3 region has 16 residues. Germline lookup yields CDR1 MDHEN and CDR2 SYDVKM. This CDR3 is CASSLWTGGNTGELFF. The CDR3 DNA reads as TGTGCCAGCAGTTTATGGACAGGGGGGAACACCGGGGAGCTGTTTTTT.